Presented here are 29 T cell receptor beta chains from one specimen sequenced in a study of cytomegalovirus exposure and HLA in healthy donors. With 60 Vbeta and 13 Jbeta primers, the PCR was carried out. Data came from immunoSEQ multiplex PCR; TCRdb stores just in-frame clones and leaves some out. The sample includes approximately 160,000 clones, around 79% of them seen just once. Source material: PBMCs. The receptors stem from a male donor in good health and CMV-seropositive.

The chain joins TRBV7-6 to TRBJ2-1; 13 bases are a match to TRBD2. CDR3 length: 19 residues. The J segment lost 0 bases and the V segment lost 5 bases, leaving 10 bases of the junction unmatched. Per the germline V gene, CDR1 is SGHVS and CDR2 is FNYEAQ. The CDR3 here is CASSPVTSGGPSSYNEQFF. The CDR3 DNA sequence: TGTGCCAGCAGCCCGGTGACTAGCGGGGGGCCCTCCTCCTACAATGAGCAGTTCTTC.

This clone was recorded once. The chain carries TRBV13 and TRBJ2-7; D is possibly TRBD1 (6 bases). The CDR3 covers 14 residues. Trimming took off 1 base at V and 1 base at J, with 8 bases between the two ends. Germline loops: CDR1 PRHDT, CDR2 FYEKMQ (reference sequence). In DNA form, the CDR3 reads TGTGCCAGCAGCTTAGTGGACAGTTCCTACGAGCAGTACTTC. Protein: CASSLVDSSYEQYF.

The rearrangement uses TRBV6-4 and TRBJ1-6; tentative D call: TRBD1 (5 bases). Trimming removed 6 bases at V and 10 bases at J, with 22 bases between. This CDR3 has 16 amino acids. From germline, CDR1 is MRHNA and CDR2 SNTAGT. The CDR3 loop reads CASSQRGIQGDSPLHF. The CDR3 DNA sequence: TGTGCCAGCAGCCAGCGGGGGATCCAAGGGGACTCACCCCTCCACTTT.

The chain joins TRBV5-4 to TRBJ1-2; D is perhaps TRBD1 (5 bases). Trimming removed 2 bases from V and 4 bases from J, with 15 bases in between. The CDR3 is made up of 15 amino acids. CDR1 SGHNT and CDR2 YYREEE come from the germline V gene (reference sequence). The CDR3 nucleotides are TGTGCCAGCAGCTTAGATAGGGGATCCGGCTATGGCTACACCTTC. Its translation is CASSLDRGSGYGYTF.

V gene TRBV9 combines with J gene TRBJ2-1, with 11 bases aligning to TRBD2. There are 18 residues in the CDR3. Germline assignment: CDR1 SGDLS and CDR2 YYNGEE. With 0 bases clipped from V and 3 bases from J, the junction kept 8 bases outside the gene matches. The CDR3 is CASSVGRASGGNYNEQFF. The CDR3 nucleotides are TGTGCCAGCAGCGTAGGTAGGGCTAGCGGGGGGAACTACAATGAGCAGTTCTTC.

V gene TRBV7-2 combines with J gene TRBJ1-2; no clear D gene. The CDR3 has 15 residues. Looked up from germline, CDR1 is SGHTA and CDR2 is FQGNSA. The V and J ends lost 7 bases and 2 bases respectively, with 17 bases between them. CDR3 protein: CASTNLPIPNYGYTF. CDR3 nucleotide sequence: TGTGCCAGCACCAATCTACCCATACCCAACTATGGCTACACCTTC.

Details on this clone: Sequence at one end of the junction differs from germline and may be a read error. At the DNA level, this CDR3 is encoded by other sequences in the same sample as well. V is TRBV18 and J is TRBJ2-3; 7 bases match TRBD1. The CDR3 is 15 residues long. Germline V CDR1 and CDR2: KGHSH, LQKENI. The CDR3 DNA is TGTGCTAGCTCACCCCGGGACAGAGACACAGATACGCAGTATTTT. Its translation: CASSPRDRDTDTQYF.

In its sample, this clone was seen once. CDR3 sequence: CASSINGRGGNQPQHF. The CDR3 DNA follows: TGTGCCAGTAGTATAAACGGCAGGGGAGGCAATCAGCCCCAGCATTTT. The rearrangement uses TRBV19 and TRBJ1-5, with D perhaps matching TRBD1 (6 bases). V dropped 2 bases and J dropped 2 bases, with 13 bases sitting between them. The CDR3 spans 16 residues. Per the germline V gene, CDR1 is LNHDA and CDR2 is SQIVND (reference sequence).

The chain couples TRBV6-1 to TRBJ1-3, with unresolved D. Looked up from germline, CDR1 is MNHNS and CDR2 is SASEGT. The CDR3 sequence is 15 residues long. Between the trimmed V and J ends, which lost 5 bases and 0 bases, there was a span of 11 bases. The CDR3 region has the DNA TGTGCCAGCAGTAATCAGGTTCTCTCTGGAAACACCATATATTTT. Translating gives CASSNQVLSGNTIYF.

The chain has TRBV9 and TRBJ2-3, with D possibly matching TRBD1 (5 bases). CDR1 is SGDLS, CDR2 YYNGEE, per germline. The CDR3 has 15 amino acids. The V end was cut by 3 bases, the J end by 3 bases, with 14 bases between. The CDR3 sequence: CASSAGPTATDTQYF. The DNA for the CDR3 is TGTGCCAGCAGCGCGGGCCCGACAGCTACAGATACGCAGTATTTT.

This chain joins TRBV29-1 and TRBJ2-1; 7 bases agree with TRBD1. V gave up 8 bases and J gave up 4 bases; unmatched junction bases: 8. CDR3 length: 13 residues. The germline gives CDR1 SQVTM, CDR2 ANQGSEA. The DNA of the CDR3 is TGCAGCACGGCCGGGACAGTTTACAATGAGCAGTTCTTC. This gives the protein CSTAGTVYNEQFF.

This chain links TRBV5-1 with TRBJ1-2; TRBD1 agrees at 9 bases. The ends lost 4 bases at V and 6 bases at J; junction bases unmatched: 7. Per germline, CDR1 SGHRS and CDR2 YFSETQ. The CDR3 is made up of 14 amino acids. The CDR3 region has the DNA TGCGCCAGCAGCCCCTACAGGGGGCCTGATGGCTACACCTTC. Its protein is CASSPYRGPDGYTF.

The rearrangement links TRBV19 to TRBJ1-1, with 7 positions matching TRBD1. The CDR3 spans 17 residues. The germline CDR1 and CDR2 sequences are LNHDA and SQIVND (reference sequence). With 1 base clipped from V and 0 bases from J, the junction kept 8 bases outside the gene matches. The CDR3 DNA reads TGTGCCAGTAGTATAGCTCCGGGGACAGAGCTGAACACTGAAGCTTTCTTT. The encoded protein is CASSIAPGTELNTEAFF.

The rearrangement uses TRBV5-1 and TRBJ2-5; 8 nucleotides match TRBD1. The CDR3 length is 15 residues. CDR1 is SGHRS and CDR2 is YFSETQ in the germline V gene. Germline trimming cut 1 base from V and 4 bases from J; bases unmatched to any gene: 6. The CDR3 DNA follows: TGCGCCAGCAGCTTGACAGGGGGAGCTGGAGAGACCCAGTACTTC. Residues: CASSLTGGAGETQYF.

This clone turned up a few times. This chain uses TRBV15 with TRBJ1-2; no clear D. With 0 bases removed from V and 8 bases from J, the gap between germline ends came to 10 bases. The CDR3 runs to 13 residues. Per the germline V gene, CDR1 is LNHNV and CDR2 is YYDKDF (reference sequence). CDR3: CATSRDTVKGYTF. The CDR3, as DNA: TGTGCCACCAGCAGAGATACAGTCAAGGGCTACACCTTC.

This clone was counted only a few times. V and J are TRBV6-4 and TRBJ2-2; D may be TRBD1 (5 bases). This CDR3 region has 13 residues. V was clipped by 6 bases and J by 3 bases, with 8 bases between them. Germline values: CDR1 MRHNA, CDR2 SNTAGT. The CDR3 DNA reads TGTGCCAGCAGGGAAGGGGACACCGGGGAGCTGTTTTTT. It codes for CASREGDTGELFF.

This clone was observed a handful of times. This chain links TRBV30 with TRBJ2-3, with 11 nucleotides matching TRBD2. Germline CDR1 reads GTSNPN; CDR2 reads SVGIG (reference sequence). There are 15 residues in the CDR3. J lost 0 bases, V lost 3 bases, and 2 bases had no gene match. In nucleotides, the CDR3 is TGTGCCTGGAGGGGACTAGCGGTGAGCACAGATACGCAGTATTTT. Its protein is CAWRGLAVSTDTQYF.

The chain uses TRBV5-6 and TRBJ2-7; 7 bases fit TRBD1. This CDR3 region has 13 residues. Trimming at V came to 7 bases and at J to 0 bases, leaving 4 bases not matched to a gene. Looked up from germline, CDR1 is SGHDT and CDR2 is YYEEEE. In DNA, the CDR3 is TGTGCCAGCGGTGGGGACAGCTCCTACGAGCAGTACTTC. It is translated as CASGGDSSYEQYF.

V is TRBV2 and J is TRBJ2-5; 8 bases align to TRBD2. Germline trimming cut 8 bases from V and 1 base from J; bases unmatched to any gene: 6. The germline V gene encodes CDR1 SNHLY and CDR2 FYNNEI. This CDR3 region has 14 residues. For the CDR3, the DNA is TGTGCCAGCCTCCGGGGGGGGGTCCAAGAGACCCAGTACTTC. Translation gives CASLRGGVQETQYF.

CDR3 in amino acids: CASSGPRRTGDSPYEQYF. CDR3 DNA: TGTGCCAGCAGTGGACCGAGGAGGACAGGGGATTCTCCCTACGAGCAGTACTTC. The V and J genes are TRBV2 and TRBJ2-7, with TRBD1 matching 9 bases. Germline loops: CDR1 SNHLY, CDR2 FYNNEI. The J segment lost 2 bases and the V segment lost 4 bases, leaving 15 bases of the junction unmatched. The CDR3 extends over 18 amino acids.

The chain uses TRBV19 and TRBJ1-1, with 10 bases that match TRBD1. Per germline, CDR1 LNHDA and CDR2 SQIVND (reference sequence). Germline trimming cut 5 bases from V and 7 bases from J; bases unmatched to any gene: 7. CDR3 length equals 14 residues. DNA of the CDR3: TGTGCCAGTAGTGTCGGGACAGGGGTTGGTGAAGCTTTCTTT. Protein product: CASSVGTGVGEAFF. Together with reference TRBV19 and TRBJ1-1, the CDR3 gives the full variable domain: DGGITQSPKYLFRKEGQNVTLSCEQNLNHDAMYWYRQDPGQGLRLIYYSQIVNDFQKGDIAEGYSVSREKKESFPLTVTSAQKNPTAFYLCASSVGTGVGEAFFGQGTRLTVV.

This chain connects TRBV10-2 to TRBJ1-2, with 7 nucleotides matching TRBD1. Germline CDR1 and CDR2: WSHSY and SAAADI. Germline trimming cut 5 bases from V and 4 bases from J; bases unmatched to any gene: 7. CDR3 size: 14 residues. The CDR3 DNA reads as TGCGCCAGCAGTCCCGACAGGGCCTCCTATGGCTACACCTTC. This codes for CASSPDRASYGYTF.

The rearrangement uses TRBV5-1 and TRBJ2-5; D is undetermined. Trimming cost V 0 bases and J 5 bases, with 8 bases left between them. This CDR3 region has 13 residues. The V gene's germline CDR1 is SGHRS and CDR2 YFSETQ. The CDR3 coding sequence is TGCGCCAGCAGCTTGGAGTTTGGCGAGACCCAGTACTTC. It is translated as CASSLEFGETQYF.

The table lists this clone with a few counts. J is TRBJ2-2 and V is TRBV11-2, with 10 bases lining up with TRBD1. The germline V gene encodes CDR1 SGHAT and CDR2 FQNNGV. This CDR3 contains 15 residues. With 5 bases clipped from V and 4 bases from J, the junction kept 4 bases outside the gene matches. CDR3 nucleotides: TGTGCCAGCAGCCGGGACAGGGGAGGCACCGGGGAGCTGTTTTTT. Encoded protein: CASSRDRGGTGELFF.

This chain joins TRBV5-6 and TRBJ2-5, with D possibly TRBD1 on 6 matching bases. The closer fit of TRBJ2-7 to the DNA end suggests the J call may be wrong. This CDR3 comprises 15 residues. Germline V gives CDR1 SGHDT, CDR2 YYEEEE. As DNA, the CDR3 is TGTGCCAGCAGCTTGGATCCCCAGGGGTTCAACGAGCAGTACTTC. Translating it yields CASSLDPQGFNEQYF.

The rearrangement joins TRBV28 to TRBJ1-5; 9 nucleotides align to TRBD1. The CDR3 extends over 16 amino acids. Per germline, CDR1 MDHEN and CDR2 SYDVKM. With 5 bases clipped from V and 3 bases from J, the junction kept 8 bases outside the gene matches. CDR3 sequence reads: CASSTGQGWVNQPQHF. The DNA for the CDR3 is TGTGCCAGCAGTACGGGACAGGGTTGGGTCAATCAGCCCCAGCATTTT.

This chain connects TRBV29-1 to TRBJ1-2, with TRBD1 matching over 8 bases. Trimming took 7 bases from V and 6 from J; bases not matched to a gene: 4. The germline V gene encodes CDR1 SQVTM and CDR2 ANQGSEA. The CDR3 has 11 amino acids. CDR3 bases: TGCAGCGGAGGACAGGGCGATGGCTACACCTTC. Protein product: CSGGQGDGYTF. The whole variable domain, filled in from reference TRBV29-1 and TRBJ1-2, reads SAVISQKPSRDICQRGTSLTIQCQVDSQVTMMFWYRQQPGQSLTLIATANQGSEATYESGFVIDKFPISRPNLTFSTLTVSNMSPEDSSIYLCSGGQGDGYTFGSGTRLTVV.

CDR3 sequence reads: CASSTRRLRVSPLHF. The CDR3 DNA follows: TGTGCCAGCAGTACCCGGAGGCTCCGGGTTTCACCCCTCCACTTT. V and J are TRBV6-5 and TRBJ1-6; D is undetermined. The CDR3 is 15 amino acids. V was clipped by 5 bases and J by 9 bases, with 17 bases between them. Germline CDR1 is MNHEY and CDR2 is SVGAGI.

The chain combines TRBV7-3 with TRBJ2-2; no reliable D call. CDR1 and CDR2 from the germline V gene are SGHTA and FQGTGA. Trimming took off 6 bases at V and 1 base at J, with 9 bases between the two ends. This CDR3 is 14 amino acids long. The CDR3 bases are TGTGCCAGCAGGCGAGAGATGAACACCGGGGAGCTGTTTTTT. Residues: CASRREMNTGELFF.